The present entry profiles one T cell receptor beta chain with its context. The CDR3 runs 17 residues. Trimming cost V 4 bases and J 2 bases; bases outside gene matches: 13. Germline CDR1 SNHLY, CDR2 FYNNEI. The sample is drawn from a study of control samples from healthy donors and cancer patients. Sequencing used immunoSEQ multiplex PCR; TCRdb keeps in-frame clones, though not all of them. The top ten clones hold less than 2.5% of a sample with some 120,000 clones, approximately 92% of them seen once. The TCR was taken from a young man in good health. The sequenced sample consisted of blood. The chain couples TRBV2 to TRBJ2-5; 7 bases are shared with TRBD1. CDR3 nucleotides: TGTGCCAGCAGTGCCCCTCCCGGGACAGAGACTCAAGAGACCCAGTACTTC. Translation gives CASSAPPGTETQETQYF.